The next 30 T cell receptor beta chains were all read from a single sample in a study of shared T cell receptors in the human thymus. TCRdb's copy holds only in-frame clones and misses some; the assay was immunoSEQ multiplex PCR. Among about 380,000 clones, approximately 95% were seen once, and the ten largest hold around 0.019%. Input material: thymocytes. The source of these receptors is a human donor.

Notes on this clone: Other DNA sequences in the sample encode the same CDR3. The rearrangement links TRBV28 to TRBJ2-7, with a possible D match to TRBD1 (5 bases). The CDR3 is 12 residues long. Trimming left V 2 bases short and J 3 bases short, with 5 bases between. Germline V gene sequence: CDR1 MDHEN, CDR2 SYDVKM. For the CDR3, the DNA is TGTGCCAGCAGTTTAAGGGGCTACGAGCAGTACTTC. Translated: CASSLRGYEQYF.

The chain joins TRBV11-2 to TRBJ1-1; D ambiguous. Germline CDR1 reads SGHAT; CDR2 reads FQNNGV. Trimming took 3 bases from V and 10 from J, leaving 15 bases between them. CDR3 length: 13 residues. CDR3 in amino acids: CASSFYLPGGAFF. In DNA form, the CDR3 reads TGTGCCAGCAGCTTCTACTTGCCTGGTGGAGCTTTCTTT.

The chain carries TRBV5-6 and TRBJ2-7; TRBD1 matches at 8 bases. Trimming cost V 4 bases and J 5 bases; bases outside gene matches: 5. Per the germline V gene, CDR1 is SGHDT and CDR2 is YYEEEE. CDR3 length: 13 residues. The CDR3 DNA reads TGTGCCAGCAGCCAGGACAGGGACCACGAGCAGTACTTC. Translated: CASSQDRDHEQYF.

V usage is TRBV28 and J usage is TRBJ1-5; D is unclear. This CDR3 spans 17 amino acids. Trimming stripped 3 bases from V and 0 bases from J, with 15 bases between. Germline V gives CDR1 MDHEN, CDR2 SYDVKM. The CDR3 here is CASSFVGEGYSNQPQHF. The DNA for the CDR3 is TGTGCCAGCAGTTTCGTCGGTGAAGGATATAGCAATCAGCCCCAGCATTTT.

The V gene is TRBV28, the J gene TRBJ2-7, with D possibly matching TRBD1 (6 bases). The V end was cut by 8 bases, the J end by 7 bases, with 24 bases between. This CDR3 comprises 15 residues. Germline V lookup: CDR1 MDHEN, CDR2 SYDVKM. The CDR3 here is CASQFGSRGSREQYF. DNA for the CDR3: TGTGCCAGCCAGTTTGGGTCCAGGGGAAGTCGAGAGCAGTACTTC.

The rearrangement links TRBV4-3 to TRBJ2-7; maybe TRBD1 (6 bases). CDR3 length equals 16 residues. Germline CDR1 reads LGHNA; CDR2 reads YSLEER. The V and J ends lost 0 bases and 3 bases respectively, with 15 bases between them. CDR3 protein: CASSQDRTAEIYEQYF. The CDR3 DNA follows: TGCGCCAGCAGCCAAGACAGGACAGCCGAGATCTACGAGCAGTACTTC.

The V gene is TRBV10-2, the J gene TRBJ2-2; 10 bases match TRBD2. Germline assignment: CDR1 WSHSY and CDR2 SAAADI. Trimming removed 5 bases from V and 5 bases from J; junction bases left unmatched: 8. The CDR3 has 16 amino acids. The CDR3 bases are TGCGCCAGCAGTCGGCTAGCGGGAGTTGGTACCGGGGAGCTGTTTTTT. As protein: CASSRLAGVGTGELFF.

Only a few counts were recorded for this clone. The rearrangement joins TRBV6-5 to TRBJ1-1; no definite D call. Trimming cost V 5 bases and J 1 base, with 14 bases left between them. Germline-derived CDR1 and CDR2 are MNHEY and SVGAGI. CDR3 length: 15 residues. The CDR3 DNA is TGTGCCAGCAGTCCAGATACCGACGGGAACACTGAAGCTTTCTTT. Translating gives CASSPDTDGNTEAFF.

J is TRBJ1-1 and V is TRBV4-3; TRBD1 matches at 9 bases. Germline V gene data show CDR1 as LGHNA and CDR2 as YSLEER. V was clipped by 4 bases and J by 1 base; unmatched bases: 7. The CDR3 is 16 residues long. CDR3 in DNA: TGCGCCAGCAGCCTCACAGGGGGCTTGACGAACACTGAAGCTTTCTTT. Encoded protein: CASSLTGGLTNTEAFF.

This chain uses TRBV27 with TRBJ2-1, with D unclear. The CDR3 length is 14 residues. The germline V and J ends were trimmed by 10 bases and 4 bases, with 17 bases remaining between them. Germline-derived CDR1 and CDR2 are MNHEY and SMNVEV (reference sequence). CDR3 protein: CATTSGSAYNEQFF. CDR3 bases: TGTGCCACCACGAGTGGCAGCGCGTACAATGAGCAGTTCTTC.

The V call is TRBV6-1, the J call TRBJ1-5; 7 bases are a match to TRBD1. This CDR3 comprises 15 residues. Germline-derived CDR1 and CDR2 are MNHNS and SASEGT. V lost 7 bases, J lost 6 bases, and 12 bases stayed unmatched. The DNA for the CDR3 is TGTGCCAGCACCCAAGCCCAGGGGGACGGTCAGCCCCAGCATTTT. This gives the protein CASTQAQGDGQPQHF.

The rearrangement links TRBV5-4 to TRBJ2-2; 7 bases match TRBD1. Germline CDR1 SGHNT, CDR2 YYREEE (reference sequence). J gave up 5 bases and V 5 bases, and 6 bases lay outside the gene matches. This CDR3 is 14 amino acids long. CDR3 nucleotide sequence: TGTGCCAGCAGTCAAATCAGGGGGACCGGGGAGCTGTTTTTT. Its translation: CASSQIRGTGELFF.

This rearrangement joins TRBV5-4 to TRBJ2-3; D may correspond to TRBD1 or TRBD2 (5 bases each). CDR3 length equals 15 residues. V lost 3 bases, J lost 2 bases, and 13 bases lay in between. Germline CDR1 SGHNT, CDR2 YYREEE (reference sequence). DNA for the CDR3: TGTGCCAGCAGCTATACCGGGACGTTCACAGATACGCAGTATTTT. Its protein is CASSYTGTFTDTQYF.

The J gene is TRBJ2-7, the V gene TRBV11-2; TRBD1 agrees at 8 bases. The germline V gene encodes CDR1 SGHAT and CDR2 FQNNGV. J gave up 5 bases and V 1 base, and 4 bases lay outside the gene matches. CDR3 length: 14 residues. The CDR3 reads CASSLVRQGNEQYF. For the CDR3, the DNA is TGTGCCAGCAGCTTAGTTAGACAGGGGAACGAGCAGTACTTC.

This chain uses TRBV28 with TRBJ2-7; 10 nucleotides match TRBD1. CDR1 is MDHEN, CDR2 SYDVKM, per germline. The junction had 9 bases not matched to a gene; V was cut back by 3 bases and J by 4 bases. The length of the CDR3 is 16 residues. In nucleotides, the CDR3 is TGTGCCAGCAGTTTTCCCCGGGACAGGGGAAGATACGAGCAGTACTTC. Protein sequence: CASSFPRDRGRYEQYF.

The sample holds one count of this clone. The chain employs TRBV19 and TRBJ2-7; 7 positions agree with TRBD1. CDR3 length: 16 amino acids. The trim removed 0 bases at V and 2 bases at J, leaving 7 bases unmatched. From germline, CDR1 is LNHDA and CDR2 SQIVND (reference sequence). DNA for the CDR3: TGTGCCAGTAGTATAGAGTCGACAGGGTTCCCCTACGAGCAGTACTTC. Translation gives CASSIESTGFPYEQYF.

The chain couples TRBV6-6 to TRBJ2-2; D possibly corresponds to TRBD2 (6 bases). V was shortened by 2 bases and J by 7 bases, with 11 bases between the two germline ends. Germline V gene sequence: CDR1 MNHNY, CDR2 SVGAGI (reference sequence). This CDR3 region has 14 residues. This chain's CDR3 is CASSYAGIIGELFF. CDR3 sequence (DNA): TGTGCCAGCAGTTACGCGGGGATAATCGGGGAGCTGTTTTTT.

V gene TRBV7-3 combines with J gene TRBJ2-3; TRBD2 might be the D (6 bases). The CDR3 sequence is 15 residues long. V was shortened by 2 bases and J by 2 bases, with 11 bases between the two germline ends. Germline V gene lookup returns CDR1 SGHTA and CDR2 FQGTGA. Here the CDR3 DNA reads TGTGCCAGCAGCTTAGTTGGCGGGATCACAGATACGCAGTATTTT. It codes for CASSLVGGITDTQYF.

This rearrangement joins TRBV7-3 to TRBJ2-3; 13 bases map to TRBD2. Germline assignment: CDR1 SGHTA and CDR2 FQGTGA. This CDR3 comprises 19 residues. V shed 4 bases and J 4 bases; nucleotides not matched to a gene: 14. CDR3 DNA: TGTGCCAGCAGCTCCGGGCGGACTAGCGGGAGCCTCGTGGCAGATACGCAGTATTTT. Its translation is CASSSGRTSGSLVADTQYF.

The DNA of the CDR3 is TGTGCCAGCAGTTTGGGGACTAGCGACTACAATGAGCAGTTCTTC. It translates to CASSLGTSDYNEQFF. This chain links TRBV28 with TRBJ2-1, with TRBD2 matching over 10 bases. Germline values: CDR1 MDHEN, CDR2 SYDVKM. The CDR3 extends over 15 amino acids. Trimming removed 3 bases from V and 3 bases from J; junction bases left unmatched: 2.

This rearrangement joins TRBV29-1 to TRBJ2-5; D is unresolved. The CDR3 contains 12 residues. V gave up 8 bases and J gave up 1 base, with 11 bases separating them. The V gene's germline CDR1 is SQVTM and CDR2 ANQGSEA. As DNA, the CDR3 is TGCAGCCTAACCCCCTCCCAAGAGACCCAGTACTTC. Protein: CSLTPSQETQYF.

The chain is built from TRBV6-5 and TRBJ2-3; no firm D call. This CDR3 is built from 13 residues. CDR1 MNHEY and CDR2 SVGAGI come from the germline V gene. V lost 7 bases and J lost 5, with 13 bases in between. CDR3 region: CASMWGWGDTQYF. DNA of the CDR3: TGTGCCAGCATGTGGGGATGGGGAGATACGCAGTATTTT.

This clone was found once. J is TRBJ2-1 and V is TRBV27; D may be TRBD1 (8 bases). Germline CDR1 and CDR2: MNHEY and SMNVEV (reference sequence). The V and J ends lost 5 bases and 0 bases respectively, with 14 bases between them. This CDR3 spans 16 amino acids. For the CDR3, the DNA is TGTGCCAGCAGTCCTACAGGGGGGGTCTCCTACAATGAGCAGTTCTTC. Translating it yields CASSPTGGVSYNEQFF.

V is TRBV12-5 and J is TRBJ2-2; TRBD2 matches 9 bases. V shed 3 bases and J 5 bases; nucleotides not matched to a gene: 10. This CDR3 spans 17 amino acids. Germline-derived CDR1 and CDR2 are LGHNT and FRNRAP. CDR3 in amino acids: CASGFLAGAPGTGELFF. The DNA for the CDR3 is TGTGCTAGTGGTTTTTTAGCGGGAGCCCCGGGGACCGGGGAGCTGTTTTTT.

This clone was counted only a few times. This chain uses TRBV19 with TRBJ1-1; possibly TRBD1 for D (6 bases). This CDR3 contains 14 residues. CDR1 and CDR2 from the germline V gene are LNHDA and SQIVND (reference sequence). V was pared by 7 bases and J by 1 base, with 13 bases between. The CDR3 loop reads CASKGDNWNTEAFF. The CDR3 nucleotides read TGTGCCAGTAAGGGGGACAATTGGAACACTGAAGCTTTCTTT.

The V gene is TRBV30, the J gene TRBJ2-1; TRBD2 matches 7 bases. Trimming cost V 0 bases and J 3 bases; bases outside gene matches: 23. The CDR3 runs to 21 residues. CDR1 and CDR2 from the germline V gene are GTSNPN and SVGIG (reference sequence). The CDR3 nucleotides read TGTGCCTGGAGTGTACGTGGTGTGGCTAGCGGTTCAACCGATAGCTACAATGAGCAGTTCTTC. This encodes CAWSVRGVASGSTDSYNEQFF. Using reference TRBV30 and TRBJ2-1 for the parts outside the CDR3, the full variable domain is SQTIHQWPATLVQPVGSPLSLECTVEGTSNPNLYWYRQAAGRGLQLLFYSVGIGQISSEVPQNLSASRPQDRQFILSSKKLLLSDSGFYLCAWSVRGVASGSTDSYNEQFFGPGTRLTVL.

The CDR3 loop reads CASSRKAGGRGETQYF. The CDR3 DNA reads as TGCGCCAGCAGTCGGAAGGCGGGAGGTCGGGGAGAGACCCAGTACTTC. The rearrangement joins TRBV23-1 to TRBJ2-5; 8 nucleotides line up with TRBD2. TRBV23-1 is recorded as an ORF, its role being uncertain. The CDR3 consists of 16 residues. The V and J ends lost 4 bases and 4 bases, in that order; junction bases with no gene match: 11.

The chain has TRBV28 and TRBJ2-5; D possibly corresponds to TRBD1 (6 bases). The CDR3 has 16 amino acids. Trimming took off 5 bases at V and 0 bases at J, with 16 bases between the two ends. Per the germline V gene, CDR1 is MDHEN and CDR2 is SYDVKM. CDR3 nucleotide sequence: TGTGCCAGCAGTGTCGGACAGAGGATTTACCAAGAGACCCAGTACTTC. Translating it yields CASSVGQRIYQETQYF.

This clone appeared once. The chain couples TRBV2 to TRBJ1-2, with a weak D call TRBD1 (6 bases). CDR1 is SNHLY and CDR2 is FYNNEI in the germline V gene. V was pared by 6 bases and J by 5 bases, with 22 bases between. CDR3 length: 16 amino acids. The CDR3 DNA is TGTGCCAGCAGGGAGCCCTACAGGGCCTTACGGTATGGCTACACCTTC. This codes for CASREPYRALRYGYTF.

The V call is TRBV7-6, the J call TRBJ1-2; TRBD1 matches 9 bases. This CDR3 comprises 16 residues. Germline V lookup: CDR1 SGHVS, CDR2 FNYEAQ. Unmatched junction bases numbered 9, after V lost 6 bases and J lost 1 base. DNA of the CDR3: TGTGCCAGCAGGGCGTTAGGGACAGGGTTTAACTATGGCTACACCTTC. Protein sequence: CASRALGTGFNYGYTF.